The 12 T cell receptor beta chains presented below share a single source sample, sequenced in a study of T cell responses to AZD1222 COVID-19 vaccine. Produced via immunoSEQ multiplex PCR; TCRdb's table is partial and in-frame only. Among more than 110,000 clones listed, more than 90% were seen once. The sequenced sample was peripheral blood, obtained on day 0 of AZD1222 vaccination. These TCRs come from an adult in good health.

The chain links TRBV13 to TRBJ1-1, with D unclear. The germline CDR1 and CDR2 sequences are PRHDT and FYEKMQ (reference sequence). Deletions cut 0 bases from V and 0 bases from J, with 5 bases between. The CDR3 consists of 14 residues. Written as DNA, the CDR3 is TGTGCCAGCAGCTTAGGCGAACTGAACACTGAAGCTTTCTTT. Translating gives CASSLGELNTEAFF.

The rearrangement uses TRBV5-1 and TRBJ2-1, with 9 bases matching TRBD2. J gave up 6 bases and V 4 bases, and 8 bases lay outside the gene matches. From germline, CDR1 is SGHRS and CDR2 YFSETQ. CDR3 length: 15 amino acids. The CDR3 spells CASSAWRGGGNEQFF. The CDR3 coding sequence is TGCGCCAGCAGCGCTTGGCGGGGGGGCGGCAATGAGCAGTTCTTC.

The chain couples TRBV6-5 to TRBJ2-2; no definite D call. The V gene's germline CDR1 is MNHEY and CDR2 SVGAGI. There are 13 residues in the CDR3. Trimming took 0 bases from V and 8 from J, leaving 7 bases between them. DNA of the CDR3: TGTGCCAGCAGTTACTCGATGGGTGGGGAGCTGTTTTTT. Its translation: CASSYSMGGELFF.

Of note for this clone: Other DNA variants within this sample encode the same CDR3. The chain employs TRBV20-1 and TRBJ1-1; no clear D. CDR1 is DFQATT and CDR2 is SNEGSKA in the germline V gene (reference sequence). V shed 1 base and J shed 1 base, with 1 base lying between them. This CDR3 spans 11 amino acids. The CDR3 sequence: CSARGNTEAFF. CDR3 coding DNA: TGCAGTGCTAGAGGGAACACTGAAGCTTTCTTT.

J is TRBJ1-1 and V is TRBV29-1; D may be TRBD1 (5 bases). Between the trimmed V and J ends, which lost 7 bases and 4 bases, there was a span of 13 bases. Germline lookup yields CDR1 SQVTM and CDR2 ANQGSEA. The CDR3 has 12 amino acids. CDR3 in DNA: TGCAGCGGGGGGGATTGGGGCACTGAAGCTTTCTTT. This gives the protein CSGGDWGTEAFF.

The gene calls are TRBV4-1 and TRBJ2-7, with D possibly TRBD1 on 6 matching bases. Germline V gene sequence: CDR1 MGHRA, CDR2 YSYEKL. V was pared by 1 base and J by 1 base, with 11 bases between. The CDR3 spans 15 residues. CDR3 loop: CASSQVWDKSYEQYF. The CDR3 DNA reads TGCGCCAGCAGCCAAGTTTGGGACAAATCCTACGAGCAGTACTTC.

The chain joins TRBV5-1 to TRBJ2-5; 7 bases line up with TRBD1. Losses at the gene ends were 0 bases for V and 4 bases for J; bases not matched to a gene: 3. The CDR3 totals 14 residues. Germline CDR1 is SGHRS and CDR2 is YFSETQ. Written as DNA, the CDR3 is TGCGCCAGCAGCTTGGACAGGGGTAGAGAGACCCAGTACTTC. Translated, it gives CASSLDRGRETQYF.

The V call is TRBV5-1, the J call TRBJ1-6; possibly TRBD1 for D (6 bases). Trimming removed 4 bases at V and 0 bases at J, with 11 bases between. The germline V gene encodes CDR1 SGHRS and CDR2 YFSETQ. The CDR3 sequence is 16 residues long. CDR3 protein: CASSQGQSSYNSPLHF. The CDR3 DNA sequence: TGCGCCAGCAGCCAAGGACAGAGCTCCTATAATTCACCCCTCCACTTT. Full variable domain (rest looked up from reference TRBV5-1 and TRBJ1-6): KAGVTQTPRYLIKTRGQQVTLSCSPISGHRSVSWYQQTPGQGLQFLFEYFSETQRNKGNFPGRFSGRQFSNSRSEMNVSTLELGDSALYLCASSQGQSSYNSPLHFGNGTRLTVT.

The chain joins TRBV28 to TRBJ2-5; a possible D gene is TRBD1 (6 bases). Germline lookup yields CDR1 MDHEN and CDR2 SYDVKM. The germline V and J ends were trimmed by 7 bases and 5 bases, with 14 bases remaining between them. The CDR3 is 13 residues long. The chain's CDR3 is CASTLEGDETQYF. Written as DNA, the CDR3 is TGTGCCAGCACATTAGAGGGGGATGAGACCCAGTACTTC.

This clone has just one count. J is TRBJ2-2 and V is TRBV5-1, with a weak D call TRBD2 (5 bases). Between the trimmed V and J ends, which lost 4 bases and 3 bases, there was a span of 16 bases. The CDR3 covers 16 residues. The germline CDR1 and CDR2 sequences are SGHRS and YFSETQ. CDR3 nucleotide sequence: TGCGCCAGCAGCCTAACGGCGGGTGTCGACACCGGGGAGCTGTTTTTT. The encoded protein is CASSLTAGVDTGELFF. The full variable domain, with the rest looked up from reference TRBV5-1 and TRBJ2-2, is KAGVTQTPRYLIKTRGQQVTLSCSPISGHRSVSWYQQTPGQGLQFLFEYFSETQRNKGNFPGRFSGRQFSNSRSEMNVSTLELGDSALYLCASSLTAGVDTGELFFGEGSRLTVL.

The chain combines TRBV10-1 with TRBJ2-4; D is undetermined. Trimming left V 0 bases short and J 3 bases short, with 27 bases between. Germline CDR1 and CDR2: WNHNN and SYGVQD (reference sequence). The CDR3 covers 21 residues. The CDR3: CASSESTRGRSERIVKNIQYF. For the CDR3, the DNA is TGCGCCAGCAGTGAGTCGACTCGCGGACGGTCAGAAAGGATAGTCAAAAACATTCAGTACTTC.

The chain carries TRBV3-1 (or the pseudogene TRBV3-2) and TRBJ2-7, with D unclear. CDR1 is LGHDT and CDR2 is YNNKEL in the germline V gene (reference sequence). V was trimmed by 2 bases and J by 3 bases, leaving 5 bases between them. The CDR3 is 12 amino acids. CDR3 in DNA: TGTGCCAGCAGCCAATCTCACTACGAGCAGTACTTC. Its translation: CASSQSHYEQYF.